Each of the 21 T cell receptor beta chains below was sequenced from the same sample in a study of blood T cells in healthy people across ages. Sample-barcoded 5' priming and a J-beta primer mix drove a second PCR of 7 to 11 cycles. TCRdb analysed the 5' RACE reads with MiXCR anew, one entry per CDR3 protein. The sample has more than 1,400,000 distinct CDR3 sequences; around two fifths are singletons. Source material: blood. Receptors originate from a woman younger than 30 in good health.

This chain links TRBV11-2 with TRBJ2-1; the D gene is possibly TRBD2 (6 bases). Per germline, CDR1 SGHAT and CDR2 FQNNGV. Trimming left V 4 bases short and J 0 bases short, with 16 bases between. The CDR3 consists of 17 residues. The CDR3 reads CASSYPKLAISYNEQFF. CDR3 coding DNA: TGTGCCAGCAGCTACCCCAAACTAGCCATCTCCTACAATGAGCAGTTCTTC.

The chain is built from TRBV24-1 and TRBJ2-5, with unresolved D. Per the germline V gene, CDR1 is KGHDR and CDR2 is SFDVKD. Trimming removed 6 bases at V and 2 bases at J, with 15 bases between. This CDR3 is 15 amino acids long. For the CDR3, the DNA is TGTGCCACCAGTTCCGCAGAGATCGAGCAAGAGACCCAGTACTTC. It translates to CATSSAEIEQETQYF.

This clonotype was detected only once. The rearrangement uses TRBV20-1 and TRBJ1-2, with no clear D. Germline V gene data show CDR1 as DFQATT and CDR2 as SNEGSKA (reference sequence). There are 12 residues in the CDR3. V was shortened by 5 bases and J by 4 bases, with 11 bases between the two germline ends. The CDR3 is CSASTWGYGYTF. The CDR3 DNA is TGCAGTGCTTCGACCTGGGGCTATGGCTACACCTTC.

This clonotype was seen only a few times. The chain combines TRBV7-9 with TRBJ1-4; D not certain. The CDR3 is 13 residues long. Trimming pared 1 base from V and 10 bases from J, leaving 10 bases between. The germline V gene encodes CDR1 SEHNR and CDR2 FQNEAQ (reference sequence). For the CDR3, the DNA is TGTGCCAGCAGCTTAGACGCGGTTGGAAAACTGTTTTTT. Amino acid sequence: CASSLDAVGKLFF.

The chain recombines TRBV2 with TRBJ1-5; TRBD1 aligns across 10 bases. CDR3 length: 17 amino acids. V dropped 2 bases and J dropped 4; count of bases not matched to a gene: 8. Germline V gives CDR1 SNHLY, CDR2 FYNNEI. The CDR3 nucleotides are TGTGCCAGCAGTGAATATGAGTGGACAGGGGGTAATCAGCCCCAGCATTTT. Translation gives CASSEYEWTGGNQPQHF.

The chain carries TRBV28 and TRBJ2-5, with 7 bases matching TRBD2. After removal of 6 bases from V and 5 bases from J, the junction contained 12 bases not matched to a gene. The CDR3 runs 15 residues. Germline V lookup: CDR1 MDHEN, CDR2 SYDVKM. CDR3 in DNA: TGTGCCAGCAGAGGACCGGGACTACGGGCGGAGACCCAGTACTTC. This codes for CASRGPGLRAETQYF.

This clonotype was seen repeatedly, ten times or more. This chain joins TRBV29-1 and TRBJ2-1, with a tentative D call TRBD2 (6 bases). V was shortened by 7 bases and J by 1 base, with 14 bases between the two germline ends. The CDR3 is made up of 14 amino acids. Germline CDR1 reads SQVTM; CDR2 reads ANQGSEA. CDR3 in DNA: TGCAGCGCCGCAATAGCGGTATCCTACAATGAGCAGTTCTTC. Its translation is CSAAIAVSYNEQFF.

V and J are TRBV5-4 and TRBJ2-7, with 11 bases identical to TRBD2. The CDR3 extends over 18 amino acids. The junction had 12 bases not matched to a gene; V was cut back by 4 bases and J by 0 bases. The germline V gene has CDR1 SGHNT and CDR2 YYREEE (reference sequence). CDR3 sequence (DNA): TGTGCCAGCAGCCGACGGGTAGCGGGGGGGCTCTTCTCCTACGAGCAGTACTTC. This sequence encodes CASSRRVAGGLFSYEQYF.

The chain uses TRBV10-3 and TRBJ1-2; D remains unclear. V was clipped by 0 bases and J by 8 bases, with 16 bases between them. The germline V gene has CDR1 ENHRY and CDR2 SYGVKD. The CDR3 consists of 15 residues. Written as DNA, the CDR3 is TGTGCCATCAGTGAGTCGGCCCCTGGGCGGCGAGGCTACACCTTC. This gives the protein CAISESAPGRRGYTF.

In DNA form, the CDR3 reads TGCGCCAGCAGCCAAGATAGACTAGCGGGACGGTATGAGCAGTTCTTC. It translates to CASSQDRLAGRYEQFF. The chain is built from TRBV4-1 and TRBJ2-1, with 11 positions matching TRBD2. CDR1 and CDR2 (germline): MGHRA, YSYEKL. After removal of 0 bases from V and 8 bases from J, the junction contained 6 bases not matched to a gene. The CDR3 length is 16 residues.

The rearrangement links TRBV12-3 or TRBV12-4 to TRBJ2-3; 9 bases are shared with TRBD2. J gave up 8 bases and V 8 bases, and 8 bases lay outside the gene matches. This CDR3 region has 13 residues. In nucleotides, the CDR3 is TGTGCCAGCTTAGCGGGAGATCGGGTTACGCAGTATTTT. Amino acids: CASLAGDRVTQYF.

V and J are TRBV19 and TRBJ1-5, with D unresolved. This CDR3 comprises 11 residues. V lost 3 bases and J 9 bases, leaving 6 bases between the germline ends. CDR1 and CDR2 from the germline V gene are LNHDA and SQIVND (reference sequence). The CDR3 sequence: CASSMRGPQHF. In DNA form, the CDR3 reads TGTGCCAGTAGTATGAGAGGGCCCCAGCATTTT.

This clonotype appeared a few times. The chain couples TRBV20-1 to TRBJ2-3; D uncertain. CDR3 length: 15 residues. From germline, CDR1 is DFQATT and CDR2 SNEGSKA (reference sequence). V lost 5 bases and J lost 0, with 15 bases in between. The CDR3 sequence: CSAGVRQRSTDTQYF. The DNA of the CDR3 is TGCAGTGCTGGAGTGAGGCAGCGTAGCACAGATACGCAGTATTTT.

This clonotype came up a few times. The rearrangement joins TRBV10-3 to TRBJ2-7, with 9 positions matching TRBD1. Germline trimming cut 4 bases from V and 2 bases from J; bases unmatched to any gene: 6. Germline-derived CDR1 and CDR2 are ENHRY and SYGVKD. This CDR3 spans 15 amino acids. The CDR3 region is CAISGGQGSPYEQYF. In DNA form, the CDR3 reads TGTGCCATCAGTGGGGGACAGGGCAGCCCCTACGAGCAGTACTTC.

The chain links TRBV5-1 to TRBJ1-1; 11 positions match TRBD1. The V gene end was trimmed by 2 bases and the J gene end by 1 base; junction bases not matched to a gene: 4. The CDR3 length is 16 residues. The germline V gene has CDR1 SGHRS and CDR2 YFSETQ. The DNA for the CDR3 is TGCGCCAGCAGCTTAGGGACAGGGGGACAGAACACTGAAGCTTTCTTT. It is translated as CASSLGTGGQNTEAFF.

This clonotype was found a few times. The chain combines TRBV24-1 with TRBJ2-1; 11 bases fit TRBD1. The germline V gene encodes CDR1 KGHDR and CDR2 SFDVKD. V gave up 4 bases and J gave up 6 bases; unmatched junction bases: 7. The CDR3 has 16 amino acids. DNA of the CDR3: TGTGCCACCAGTGACCCGGGGGACAGGGGGACCAATGAGCAGTTCTTC. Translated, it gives CATSDPGDRGTNEQFF.

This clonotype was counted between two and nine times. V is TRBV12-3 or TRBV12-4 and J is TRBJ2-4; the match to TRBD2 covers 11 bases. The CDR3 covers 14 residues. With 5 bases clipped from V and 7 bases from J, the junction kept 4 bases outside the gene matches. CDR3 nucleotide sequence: TGTGCCAGCAGTGTACTAGCGGGAGTGAACATTCAGTACTTC. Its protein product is CASSVLAGVNIQYF.

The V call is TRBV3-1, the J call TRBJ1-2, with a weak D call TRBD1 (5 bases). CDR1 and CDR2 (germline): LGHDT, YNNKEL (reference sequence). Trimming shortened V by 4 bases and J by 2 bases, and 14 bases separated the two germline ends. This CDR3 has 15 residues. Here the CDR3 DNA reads TGTGCCAGCAGCCCCTCCAGACAGACCAACTATGGCTACACCTTC. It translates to CASSPSRQTNYGYTF.

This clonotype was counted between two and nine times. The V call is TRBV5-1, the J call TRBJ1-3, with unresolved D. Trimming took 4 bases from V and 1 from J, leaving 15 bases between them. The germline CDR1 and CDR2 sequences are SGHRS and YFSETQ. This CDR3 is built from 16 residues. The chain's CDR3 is CASSPSGPRSGNTIYF. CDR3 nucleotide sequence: TGCGCCAGCAGCCCGTCCGGGCCCAGATCTGGAAACACCATATATTTT.

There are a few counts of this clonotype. DNA for the CDR3: TGTGCCAGCAGCCATACCCCAACCCGCTACGAGCAGTACTTC. Translating gives CASSHTPTRYEQYF. The rearrangement joins TRBV6-6 to TRBJ2-7; D not resolved. Germline-derived CDR1 and CDR2 are MNHNY and SVGAGI (reference sequence). The CDR3 is 14 amino acids. The V end lost 6 bases, the J end lost 3 bases, and 15 bases lay between the germline ends.

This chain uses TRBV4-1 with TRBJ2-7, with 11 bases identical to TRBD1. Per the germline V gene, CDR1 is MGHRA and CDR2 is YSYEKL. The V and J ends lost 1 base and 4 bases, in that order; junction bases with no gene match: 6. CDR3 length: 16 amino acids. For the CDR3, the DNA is TGCGCCAGCAGCCAAGCGATGGGACAGGGGGGTTACGAGCAGTACTTC. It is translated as CASSQAMGQGGYEQYF.